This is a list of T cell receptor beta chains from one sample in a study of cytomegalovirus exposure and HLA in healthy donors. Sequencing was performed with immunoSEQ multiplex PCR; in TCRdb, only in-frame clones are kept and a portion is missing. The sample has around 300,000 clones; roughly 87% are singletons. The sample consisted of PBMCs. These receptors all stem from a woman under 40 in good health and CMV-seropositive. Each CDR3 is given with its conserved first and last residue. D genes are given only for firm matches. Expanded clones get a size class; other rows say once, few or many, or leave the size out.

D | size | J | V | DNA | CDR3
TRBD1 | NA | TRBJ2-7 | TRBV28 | TGTGCCAGCAGTTTATCGGGACAGGGGTCTCACGAGCAGTACTTC | CASSLSGQGSHEQYF
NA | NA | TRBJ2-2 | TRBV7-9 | TGTGCCAGCAGCTTAGGTGTCAGGGAAGGCACCGGGGAGCTGTTTTTT | CASSLGVREGTGELFF
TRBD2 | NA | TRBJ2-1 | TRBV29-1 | TGCAGCGGAGAGCGGGGTTTTGACAATGAGCAGTTCTTC | CSGERGFDNEQFF
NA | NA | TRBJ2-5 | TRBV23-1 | TGCGCCAGCAGTCTCCCCAACCTCGGGGAGACCCAGTACTTC | CASSLPNLGETQYF
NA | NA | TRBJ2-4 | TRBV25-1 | TGTGCCAGCAGTGAACCCGGGATCCAAAACATTCAGTACTTC | CASSEPGIQNIQYF
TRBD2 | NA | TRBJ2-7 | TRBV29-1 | TGCAGCGTTGAAGCTAGCGGGACCGTTTACGAGCAGTACTTC | CSVEASGTVYEQYF
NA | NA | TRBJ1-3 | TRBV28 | TGTGCCAGCAGCCAACAGGTCTCTGGAAACACCATATATTTT | CASSQQVSGNTIYF
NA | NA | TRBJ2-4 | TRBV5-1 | TGCGCCAGCAGCTTAGGACAGACCCAAATAAACATTCAGTACTTC | CASSLGQTQINIQYF
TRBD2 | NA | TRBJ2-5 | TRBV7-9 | TGTGCCAGCAGCTTGGGACTAGCGGGGCAAGAGACCCAGTACTTC | CASSLGLAGQETQYF
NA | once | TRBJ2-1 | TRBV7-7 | TGTGCCAGCAGCTTAGCGCCTCACTTGGGCGTCGCCTACAATGAGCAGTTCTTC | CASSLAPHLGVAYNEQFF
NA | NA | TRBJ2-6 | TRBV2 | TGTGCCAGCAGTGAAGACAGTGCTGGGGCCAACGTCCTGACTTTC | CASSEDSAGANVLTF